These 28 T cell receptor beta chains were sequenced from one sample in a study of CD8 T cells in ankylosing spondylitis. General study results and limits: One TCR beta motif, made up of several highly homologous variants, appeared characteristic of ankylosing spondylitis blood.

In TCRdb, the 5' RACE reads were re-called with MiXCR into one record per CDR3 protein. The sample contains 700,000 or so distinct CDR3 sequences, roughly 20% of which appear only once. These receptors have no known antigen. The sequencing sample was made of blood, either unsorted or a sorted T cell fraction (not recorded which). Receptor source: a male donor with ankylosing spondylitis.

This clonotype appeared a few times. This chain connects TRBV12-3 or TRBV12-4 to TRBJ1-2; TRBD1 is a possible D gene (6 bases). This CDR3 has 15 amino acids. V lost 3 bases to trimming and J lost 8 bases, with 19 bases between them. Written as DNA, the CDR3 is TGTGCCAGCAGTTTTGGTGGACAGCAGCTTAACGGCTACACCTTC. This gives the protein CASSFGGQQLNGYTF.

Here the CDR3 DNA reads TGTGCCAGCAGTGTCTCCGGGCGGAGCACAGATACGCAGTATTTT. It is translated as CASSVSGRSTDTQYF. The gene calls are TRBV6-4 and TRBJ2-3, with D uncertain. From germline, CDR1 is MRHNA and CDR2 SNTAGT. The length of the CDR3 is 15 residues. The V gene lost 4 bases and the J gene lost 0 bases, with 11 bases spanning the gap.

This clonotype was observed a handful of times. The chain links TRBV4-3 to TRBJ2-5; unclear D gene. The CDR3 loop spans 17 amino acids. Trimming removed 1 base from V and 2 bases from J, with 17 bases in between. Germline V gene sequence: CDR1 LGHNA, CDR2 YSLEER. The CDR3 reads CASSQGPMGSTQETQYF. The CDR3 DNA sequence: TGCGCCAGCAGCCAAGGCCCTATGGGATCTACACAAGAGACCCAGTACTTC.

The chain recombines TRBV25-1 with TRBJ2-5, with 7 bases fitting TRBD2. Losses at the gene ends were 3 bases for V and 3 bases for J; bases not matched to a gene: 4. CDR1 is MGHDK and CDR2 is SYGVNS in the germline V gene. The CDR3 runs to 14 residues. For the CDR3, the DNA is TGTGCCAGCAGTGAGGCGGGGAGGGAAGAGACCCAGTACTTC. It encodes CASSEAGREETQYF.

A few counts support this clonotype. The V gene is TRBV20-1, the J gene TRBJ2-1, with D unclear. The CDR3 has 16 amino acids. V gave up 0 bases and J gave up 5 bases, with 17 bases separating them. CDR1 and CDR2 (germline): DFQATT, SNEGSKA (reference sequence). CDR3 bases: TGCAGTGCTAGAGATGCATCGGGCGAGGCCCACAATGAGCAGTTCTTC. Protein: CSARDASGEAHNEQFF.

In its sample, this clonotype was seen a few times. The chain uses TRBV12-3 or TRBV12-4 and TRBJ1-2; the D is unclear. The CDR3 extends over 14 amino acids. V lost 3 bases, J lost 0 bases, and 8 bases lay in between. The CDR3 nucleotides are TGTGCCAGCAGTTTGAACATACCTAACTATGGCTACACCTTC. It specifies CASSLNIPNYGYTF.

This clonotype was counted between two and nine times. The V call is TRBV20-1, the J call TRBJ2-7; 11 nucleotides agree with TRBD2. CDR1 and CDR2 from the germline V gene are DFQATT and SNEGSKA (reference sequence). The junction had 8 bases not matched to a gene; V was cut back by 4 bases and J by 3 bases. The CDR3 consists of 15 residues. CDR3 in DNA: TGCAGTGCTAATTTAGCGGGAGGGCCCAGCTACGAGCAGTACTTC. Its translation is CSANLAGGPSYEQYF.

CDR3 residues: CASSVGGREEETQYF. In nucleotides, the CDR3 is TGTGCCAGCAGCGTAGGAGGCAGGGAGGAAGAGACCCAGTACTTC. The chain recombines TRBV9 with TRBJ2-5; D perhaps matches TRBD2 (6 bases). The CDR3 consists of 15 residues. CDR1 is SGDLS, CDR2 YYNGEE, per germline. The germline V and J ends were trimmed by 0 bases and 3 bases, with 12 bases remaining between them.

This clonotype appeared a few times. This chain joins TRBV7-2 and TRBJ1-3; D gene uncertain. Trimming pared 7 bases from V and 0 bases from J, leaving 10 bases between. Germline V gene sequence: CDR1 SGHTA, CDR2 FQGNSA. This CDR3 contains 14 residues. CDR3 region: CASTPLPSGNTIYF. CDR3 bases: TGTGCCAGCACTCCCCTTCCCTCTGGAAACACCATATATTTT.

This chain uses TRBV7-9 with TRBJ2-1; 9 nucleotides match TRBD2. The CDR3 is made up of 15 amino acids. CDR1 is SEHNR and CDR2 is FQNEAQ in the germline V gene (reference sequence). V trimming: 2 bases; J trimming: 4 bases; junction bases outside the gene matches: 3. The CDR3, as DNA: TGTGCCAGCAGCTTATATAGCGGGAGTTACAATGAGCAGTTCTTC. It is translated as CASSLYSGSYNEQFF.

The chain employs TRBV5-6 and TRBJ2-2; D tentatively reads TRBD1 or TRBD2 (5 bases each). This CDR3 comprises 16 residues. Per germline, CDR1 SGHDT and CDR2 YYEEEE. The V gene lost 4 bases and the J gene lost 3 bases, with 16 bases spanning the gap. The CDR3, as DNA: TGTGCCAGCAGCGAGGGGCGAGGAGCTTACACCGGGGAGCTGTTTTTT. It is translated as CASSEGRGAYTGELFF. Using reference TRBV5-6 and TRBJ2-2 for the parts outside the CDR3, the full variable domain is DAGVTQSPTHLIKTRGQQVTLRCSPKSGHDTVSWYQQALGQGPQFIFQYYEEEERQRGNFPDRFSGHQFPNYSSELNVNALLLGDSALYLCASSEGRGAYTGELFFGEGSRLTVL.

The sample holds a few counts of this clonotype. The rearrangement uses TRBV6-1 and TRBJ2-7; possible D gene TRBD1, 6 bases. Trimming cost V 6 bases and J 4 bases, with 19 bases left between them. Germline CDR1 is MNHNS and CDR2 is SASEGT. The CDR3 contains 15 residues. The CDR3 nucleotides read TGTGCCAGCAGCCAGAGATGGGACACACAGTACGAGCAGTACTTC. Its protein product is CASSQRWDTQYEQYF.

This clonotype appeared many times. This sequence joins TRBV24-1 and TRBJ2-1, with 9 bases aligning to TRBD2. This CDR3 is 15 amino acids long. The ends lost 4 bases at V and 9 bases at J; junction bases unmatched: 9. Germline V gene lookup returns CDR1 KGHDR and CDR2 SFDVKD. DNA of the CDR3: TGTGCCACCAGTGACCCCGGGACTAGCTTCGGTGAGCAGTTCTTC. Its protein is CATSDPGTSFGEQFF.

In its sample, this clonotype was seen many times. J is TRBJ2-1 and V is TRBV7-9; 9 nucleotides line up with TRBD1. The CDR3 totals 16 residues. The V segment lost 5 bases and the J segment 7 bases; nucleotides outside the gene matches: 12. The V gene's germline CDR1 is SEHNR and CDR2 FQNEAQ (reference sequence). The CDR3 DNA follows: TGTGCCAGCAGCCTGCAGAATTCCGGGACAGGGAATGAGCAGTTCTTC. This encodes CASSLQNSGTGNEQFF.

This clonotype was counted at least ten times. The CDR3 DNA follows: TGCGCCAGCAGCTTGGGGACCAACTACAATGAGCAGTTCTTC. Translating gives CASSLGTNYNEQFF. V and J are TRBV5-1 and TRBJ2-1; D gene unclear. This CDR3 region has 14 residues. Looked up from germline, CDR1 is SGHRS and CDR2 is YFSETQ. The V and J ends lost 0 bases and 3 bases respectively, with 7 bases between them.

The chain joins TRBV21-1 to TRBJ1-4; the tabulated D call, TRBD1, remains unverified against the DNA. TRBV21-1 is assigned pseudogene status. This CDR3 has 17 residues. The CDR3 spells CASSFFPGQRNAEKLFF. The CDR3 coding sequence is TGTGCCAGCAGCTTTTTTCCGGGACAACGAAATGCTGAAAAACTGTTTTTT.

The chain links TRBV20-1 to TRBJ2-7; 8 bases match TRBD1. The CDR3 totals 16 residues. Germline V CDR1 and CDR2: DFQATT, SNEGSKA (reference sequence). The J segment lost 3 bases and the V segment lost 0 bases, leaving 10 bases of the junction unmatched. The CDR3 region is CSARDLPGGAYYEQYF. DNA of the CDR3: TGCAGTGCTAGAGATCTCCCAGGGGGCGCGTACTACGAGCAGTACTTC.

The chain employs TRBV4-1 and TRBJ2-1; 7 bases are a match to TRBD2. The CDR3 is made up of 16 amino acids. J gave up 10 bases and V 1 base, and 13 bases lay outside the gene matches. Germline assignment: CDR1 MGHRA and CDR2 YSYEKL. The CDR3 nucleotides are TGCGCCAGCAGCCAAGTCTACGAGCGGGACCTCTGGGAGCAGTTCTTC. Protein sequence: CASSQVYERDLWEQFF.

This clonotype was picked up a small number of times. The chain combines TRBV20-1 with TRBJ1-3, with a weak D call TRBD1 (5 bases). Germline loops: CDR1 DFQATT, CDR2 SNEGSKA (reference sequence). There are 15 residues in the CDR3. Trimming left V 3 bases short and J 4 bases short, with 16 bases between. CDR3: CSARPSRVSGNTIYF. The CDR3 DNA reads TGCAGTGCTAGGCCTAGCAGGGTTTCCGGAAACACCATATATTTT.

V is TRBV10-3 and J is TRBJ1-4, with TRBD1 identical over 7 bases. The CDR3 loop spans 16 amino acids. Germline V gene lookup returns CDR1 ENHRY and CDR2 SYGVKD. The trim removed 10 bases at V and 3 bases at J, leaving 14 bases unmatched. The CDR3 region is CATMPDRARSNEKLFF. The CDR3 DNA follows: TGTGCCACCATGCCAGACAGGGCGAGATCTAATGAAAAACTGTTTTTT.

This clonotype has a handful of counts. This chain connects TRBV29-1 to TRBJ2-1; 8 bases line up with TRBD2. Trimming at V came to 4 bases and at J to 0 bases, leaving 8 bases not matched to a gene. The CDR3 sequence is 16 residues long. Germline values: CDR1 SQVTM, CDR2 ANQGSEA. The CDR3 bases are TGCAGCGTTGGGGGGCAGCGGGAGAGCTCCTACAATGAGCAGTTCTTC. Residues: CSVGGQRESSYNEQFF.

This chain connects TRBV6-1 to TRBJ1-2; D not resolved. CDR1 is MNHNS and CDR2 is SASEGT in the germline V gene. V gave up 10 bases and J gave up 4 bases, with 13 bases separating them. This CDR3 contains 12 residues. The CDR3 loop is CATSPQAYGYTF. Written as DNA, the CDR3 is TGTGCCACCTCACCGCAGGCCTATGGCTACACCTTC.

This chain links TRBV7-2 with TRBJ2-5, with TRBD1 matching over 8 bases. Germline CDR1 SGHTA, CDR2 FQGNSA. J lost 9 bases, V lost 6 bases, and 12 bases had no gene match. This CDR3 comprises 14 residues. The CDR3 coding sequence is TGTGCCAGCAGACCCACAGGGGGTCCCGCCCCCCAGTACTTC. Protein: CASRPTGGPAPQYF. The full variable domain, its missing parts supplied by reference TRBV7-2 and TRBJ2-5, is GAGVSQSPSNKVTEKGKDVELRCDPISGHTALYWYRQSLGQGLEFLIYFQGNSAPDKSGLPSDRFSAERTGGSVSTLTIQRTQQEDSAVYLCASRPTGGPAPQYFGPGTRLLVL.

The chain has TRBV4-2 and TRBJ2-5; TRBD2 is a possible D gene (7 bases). Trimming stripped 0 bases from V and 5 bases from J, with 19 bases between. The CDR3 length is 17 residues. Per the germline V gene, CDR1 is LGHNA and CDR2 is YNFKEQ. The CDR3 is CASSQDWRGGSRETQYF. The CDR3, as DNA: TGTGCCAGCAGCCAAGATTGGAGGGGGGGCTCCAGGGAGACCCAGTACTTC.

The V call is TRBV10-3, the J call TRBJ2-5; the D is unclear. The CDR3 totals 14 residues. Looked up from germline, CDR1 is ENHRY and CDR2 is SYGVKD. V was pared by 4 bases and J by 2 bases, with 11 bases between. This CDR3 is CAISAITQQETQYF. In nucleotides, the CDR3 is TGTGCCATCAGTGCTATTACACAGCAAGAGACCCAGTACTTC.

V is TRBV6-2 or TRBV6-3 and J is TRBJ2-6; possibly TRBD1 for D (5 bases). The germline V gene encodes CDR1 MNHEY and CDR2 SVGEGT. The ends were cut back, 2 bases at V and 0 bases at J, with 8 bases in the middle. The CDR3 contains 16 residues. CDR3 loop: CASSYDRLSGANVLTF. CDR3 nucleotides: TGTGCCAGCAGTTACGACAGACTCTCTGGGGCCAACGTCCTGACTTTC.

The chain couples TRBV20-1 to TRBJ2-5; D is ambiguous. The germline V gene encodes CDR1 DFQATT and CDR2 SNEGSKA (reference sequence). The length of the CDR3 is 12 residues. Trimming stripped 8 bases from V and 4 bases from J, with 14 bases between. This CDR3 reads CSSWEFGETQYF. CDR3 sequence (DNA): TGCAGTTCCTGGGAATTCGGAGAGACCCAGTACTTC.

This clonotype appeared a few times. The chain is built from TRBV20-1 and TRBJ2-7; 7 bases are shared with TRBD1. The CDR3 runs to 15 residues. Trimming removed 2 bases from V and 2 bases from J; junction bases left unmatched: 9. Germline loops: CDR1 DFQATT, CDR2 SNEGSKA (reference sequence). The CDR3 is CSARRQGPTTYEQYF. For the CDR3, the DNA is TGCAGTGCTAGACGACAGGGACCAACAACCTACGAGCAGTACTTC.